These 16 T cell receptor beta chains came from one sample sequenced in a study of cytomegalovirus exposure and HLA in healthy donors. PCR was performed using 60 Vbeta and 13 Jbeta primers. The data were produced by immunoSEQ multiplex PCR, yet TCRdb's version contains in-frame clones alone and is incomplete. Among approximately 150,000 clones, more than 70% were seen once, and the ten largest hold around 3%. The sample was PBMCs. Receptors originate from a male donor in good health and CMV-seronegative.

The J gene is TRBJ1-2, the V gene TRBV5-4; 7 nucleotides align to TRBD1. The CDR3 runs 15 residues. CDR1 and CDR2 (germline): SGHNT, YYREEE (reference sequence). After removal of 1 base from V and 8 bases from J, the junction contained 11 bases not matched to a gene. The CDR3, as DNA: TGTGCCAGCAGCTTGATGGAACAGGGGCTCTCAGGCTACACCTTC. This codes for CASSLMEQGLSGYTF. Full variable domain (rest looked up from reference TRBV5-4 and TRBJ1-2): ETGVTQSPTHLIKTRGQQVTLRCSSQSGHNTVSWYQQALGQGPQFIFQYYREEENGRGNFPPRFSGLQFPNYSSELNVNALELDDSALYLCASSLMEQGLSGYTFGSGTRLTVV.

This chain connects TRBV28 to TRBJ1-1, with no clear D. V was clipped by 4 bases and J by 4 bases, with 19 bases between them. This CDR3 is 16 amino acids long. Germline V gene data show CDR1 as MDHEN and CDR2 as SYDVKM. The CDR3 DNA reads TGTGCCAGCAGTTCCATTTCTTGGAGGGCGGCCACTGAAGCTTTCTTT. This codes for CASSSISWRAATEAFF.

This clone appeared once. The rearrangement links TRBV5-1 to TRBJ2-3; a possible D gene is TRBD2 (5 bases). The CDR3 has 15 residues. The germline V gene has CDR1 SGHRS and CDR2 YFSETQ. V dropped 4 bases and J dropped 8 bases, with 20 bases sitting between them. The CDR3 DNA reads TGCGCCAGCAGCCCGGACCCAACCGGGATCACTACGCAGTATTTT. It is translated as CASSPDPTGITTQYF. Combining the CDR3 with reference TRBV5-1 and TRBJ2-3 gives the whole variable domain KAGVTQTPRYLIKTRGQQVTLSCSPISGHRSVSWYQQTPGQGLQFLFEYFSETQRNKGNFPGRFSGRQFSNSRSEMNVSTLELGDSALYLCASSPDPTGITTQYFGPGTRLTVL.

As DNA, the CDR3 is TGTGCCAGTAGTGGGATCACAGGGATTGGTAGCAATCAGCCCCAGCATTTT. This codes for CASSGITGIGSNQPQHF. The rearrangement links TRBV19 to TRBJ1-5, with D possibly matching TRBD1 (6 bases). Trimming cost V 5 bases and J 0 bases, with 17 bases left between them. Germline CDR1 LNHDA, CDR2 SQIVND (reference sequence). The CDR3 is made up of 17 amino acids. Together with reference TRBV19 and TRBJ1-5, the CDR3 gives the full variable domain: DGGITQSPKYLFRKEGQNVTLSCEQNLNHDAMYWYRQDPGQGLRLIYYSQIVNDFQKGDIAEGYSVSREKKESFPLTVTSAQKNPTAFYLCASSGITGIGSNQPQHFGDGTRLSIL.

The V and J genes are TRBV5-4 and TRBJ2-1, with 9 bases identical to TRBD2. Trimming removed 7 bases from V and 6 bases from J; junction bases left unmatched: 11. This CDR3 has 15 residues. Germline values: CDR1 SGHNT, CDR2 YYREEE (reference sequence). The CDR3 sequence is CASGEGLAGTNEQFF. The CDR3 nucleotides are TGTGCCAGCGGGGAAGGGCTAGCGGGGACCAATGAGCAGTTCTTC.

The chain links TRBV7-7 to TRBJ2-7, with D maybe TRBD2 (8 bases). From germline, CDR1 is SSHAT and CDR2 FNYEAQ (reference sequence). The CDR3 extends over 13 amino acids. Deletions cut 3 bases from V and 10 bases from J, with 16 bases between. The CDR3 loop is CASSLTGGTAQYF. The DNA of the CDR3 is TGTGCCAGCAGCTTGACGGGGGGGACAGCTCAGTACTTC.

This chain joins TRBV5-1 and TRBJ1-4; TRBD1 matches 9 bases. CDR1 is SGHRS and CDR2 is YFSETQ in the germline V gene. V lost 9 bases, J lost 3 bases, and 3 bases stayed unmatched. The CDR3 has 13 amino acids. CDR3 loop: CATGQGPNEKLFF. CDR3 bases: TGCGCCACGGGACAGGGCCCTAATGAAAAACTGTTTTTT.

The chain joins TRBV19 to TRBJ2-2, with 10 positions matching TRBD2. V lost 7 bases and J lost 1; bases outside the gene matches: 3. Germline CDR1 and CDR2: LNHDA and SQIVND (reference sequence). The CDR3 covers 15 residues. The DNA for the CDR3 is TGTGCCAGTACGAGGACTAGCGGGAACACCGGGGAGCTGTTTTTT. Translating gives CASTRTSGNTGELFF.

CDR3 DNA sequence: TGTGCCAGTAGTATGGGAGGTGGGGCTAACGAGCAGTACTTC. It specifies CASSMGGGANEQYF. The genes are TRBV19 and TRBJ2-7, with D maybe TRBD2 (6 bases). Trimming left V 3 bases short and J 5 bases short, with 14 bases between. CDR1 is LNHDA, CDR2 SQIVND, per germline (reference sequence). This CDR3 comprises 14 residues.

The chain carries TRBV7-2 and TRBJ2-3; 9 positions match TRBD2. Germline assignment: CDR1 SGHTA and CDR2 FQGNSA. There are 18 residues in the CDR3. Unmatched junction bases numbered 9, after V lost 1 base and J lost 1 base. For the CDR3, the DNA is TGTGCCAGCAGCTTAGTTTTGGTTAGCGGGGGACGCACAGATACGCAGTATTTT. Its translation is CASSLVLVSGGRTDTQYF.

The chain couples TRBV9 to TRBJ2-5, with D possibly matching TRBD2 (6 bases). Germline CDR1 is SGDLS and CDR2 is YYNGEE. This CDR3 contains 15 residues. The V end was cut by 4 bases, the J end by 5 bases, with 18 bases between. The chain's CDR3 is CASSSEPTRAETQYF. CDR3 DNA sequence: TGTGCCAGCAGCTCTGAACCGACTAGAGCGGAGACCCAGTACTTC.

V is TRBV18 and J is TRBJ1-6; 11 nucleotides agree with TRBD1. Germline V gives CDR1 KGHSH, CDR2 LQKENI. The CDR3 consists of 14 residues. Trimming removed 6 bases from V and 9 bases from J; junction bases left unmatched: 4. CDR3 sequence: CASSSGTGGSPLHF. The CDR3 DNA sequence: TGTGCCAGCTCTTCAGGGACAGGGGGTTCACCCCTCCACTTT. The entire variable domain, with the rest obtained from reference TRBV18 and TRBJ1-6, is as follows: NAGVMQNPRHLVRRRGQEARLRCSPMKGHSHVYWYRQLPEEGLKFMVYLQKENIIDESGMPKERFSAEFPKEGPSILRIQQVVRGDSAAYFCASSSGTGGSPLHFGNGTRLTVT.

This clone was counted only a few times. The chain employs TRBV7-6 and TRBJ2-2; 13 bases are a match to TRBD2. CDR1 SGHVS and CDR2 FNYEAQ come from the germline V gene. The CDR3 is made up of 17 amino acids. The trim removed 2 bases at V and 3 bases at J, leaving 3 bases unmatched. The chain's CDR3 is CASSLTSGRVDTGELFF. The CDR3 DNA reads TGTGCCAGCAGCTTAACTAGCGGGAGGGTAGACACCGGGGAGCTGTTTTTT.

The V and J genes are TRBV19 and TRBJ1-2, with 7 nucleotides matching TRBD1. V lost 6 bases and J lost 8; bases outside the gene matches: 15. The CDR3 has 15 residues. Germline assignment: CDR1 LNHDA and CDR2 SQIVND (reference sequence). In DNA form, the CDR3 reads TGTGCCAGTAGCGGCCCCCCGTCAGGGGGAACGGGCTACACCTTC. Translated, it gives CASSGPPSGGTGYTF.

About this clone: This specimen includes other DNA sequences encoding the same CDR3. This sequence joins TRBV9 and TRBJ1-1, with unresolved D. V lost 0 bases, J lost 0 bases, and 3 bases lay in between. The CDR3 loop spans 13 amino acids. Germline V gives CDR1 SGDLS, CDR2 YYNGEE. CDR3 protein: CASSVAVNTEAFF. CDR3 sequence (DNA): TGTGCCAGCAGCGTAGCGGTGAACACTGAAGCTTTCTTT. The variable domain in full, completed from reference TRBV9 and TRBJ1-1, reads DSGVTQTPKHLITATGQRVTLRCSPRSGDLSVYWYQQSLDQGLQFLIQYYNGEERAKGNILERFSAQQFPDLHSELNLSSLELGDSALYFCASSVAVNTEAFFGQGTRLTVV.

V is TRBV19 and J is TRBJ1-4; the D is unclear. Trimming stripped 7 bases from V and 5 bases from J, with 14 bases between. CDR3 size: 14 residues. The germline V gene has CDR1 LNHDA and CDR2 SQIVND (reference sequence). CDR3 coding DNA: TGTGCCAGTAAGAGGGAGGAGGTAAATGAAAAACTGTTTTTT. This translates into CASKREEVNEKLFF.